Here is one T cell receptor beta chain with its context. Its antigen is undetermined. The germline V gene encodes CDR1 LGHNA and CDR2 YNFKEQ. With 2 bases removed from V and 6 bases from J, the gap between germline ends came to 16 bases. This CDR3 has 15 residues. Primers for the PCR totalled 60 Vbeta and 13 Jbeta. In the original analysis: The count from a later analysis was tens of millions of unique TCR beta chains, some 10 million of them shared. Only in-frame clones appear in the TCRdb table, and some are missing; sequencing was by immunoSEQ multiplex PCR. V and J calls and clone size are given by that table; D and trimming were obtained from the DNA. In the table there are over 150,000 clones, approximately 85% of which are singletons. The source of the sample is a study of cytomegalovirus exposure and HLA in healthy donors. Regarding the study as a whole: In vitro testing confirmed a few CMV-associated chains as specific for CMV antigens. In a later analysis, across HLA loci, associated TCR counts were highest for DRB1, lowest for HLA-C. Later findings reportedly placed an Asian-associated ancestry cluster below the approximately 670-donor mean for N-insertions.

Specimen: PBMCs. This TCR was sampled from a man between 45 and 60 years old in good health and CMV-seropositive. J is TRBJ1-1 and V is TRBV4-2; a possible D gene is TRBD1 (6 bases). CDR3 region: CASSQPQGTFSEAFF. In DNA form, the CDR3 reads TGTGCCAGCAGCCAACCACAGGGTACGTTCTCTGAAGCTTTCTTT.